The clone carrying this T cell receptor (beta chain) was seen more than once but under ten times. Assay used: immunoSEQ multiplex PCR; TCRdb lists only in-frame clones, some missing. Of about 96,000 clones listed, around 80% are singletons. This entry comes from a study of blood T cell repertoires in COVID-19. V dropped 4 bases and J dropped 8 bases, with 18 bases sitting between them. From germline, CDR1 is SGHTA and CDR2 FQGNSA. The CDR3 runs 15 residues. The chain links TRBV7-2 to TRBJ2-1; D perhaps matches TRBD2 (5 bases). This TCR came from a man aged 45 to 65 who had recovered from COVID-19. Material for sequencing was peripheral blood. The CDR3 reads CASSSPGSKAHEQFF. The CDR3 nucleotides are TGTGCCAGCAGCTCACCGGGATCCAAGGCCCATGAGCAGTTCTTC.